These 13 T cell receptor beta chains were sequenced from one sample in a study of T cells in Graves' hyperthyroidism and ophthalmopathy. Researchers took RNA transcripts and amplified the TCR beta CDR3 regions from them. TCR CDR3 underwent first-round RT-PCR with the HTBI primer set. TCRdb used MiXCR to reprocess the multiplex PCR reads, holding one entry per CDR3 protein. The sample shows hundreds of thousands of distinct CDR3 sequences, just under 20% of them seen only once. The specimen was blood. The receptors come from a man aged 35-49 years with Graves' ophthalmopathy.

As for this clonotype: Just one base apart from a much larger clone, this may be a read error. V gene TRBV7-8 combines with J gene TRBJ1-5, with D unclear. This CDR3 contains 15 residues. Germline V gene lookup returns CDR1 SGHVS and CDR2 FQNEAQ. The CDR3 reads CASSLWETSNQPRHF. CDR3 nucleotides: TGTGCCAGCAGCTTATGGGAGACTAGCAATCAGCCCCGGCATTTT.

This clonotype was seen at least ten times. The chain employs TRBV27 and TRBJ1-1, with a possible D match to TRBD1 (5 bases). This CDR3 is 16 amino acids long. The V gene's germline CDR1 is MNHEY and CDR2 SMNVEV (reference sequence). V shed 5 bases and J shed 2 bases, with 18 bases lying between them. The CDR3 region has the DNA TGTGCCAGCAGTCCACTAATACCGACAGTAAACACTGAAGCTTTCTTT. Translated, it gives CASSPLIPTVNTEAFF.

This chain links TRBV12-3 or TRBV12-4 with TRBJ2-1; 7 bases line up with TRBD2. This CDR3 has 14 amino acids. J gave up 5 bases and V 10 bases, and 11 bases lay outside the gene matches. This CDR3 reads CATGGSSFDNEQFF. In DNA, the CDR3 is TGTGCCACCGGGGGGTCATCTTTTGACAATGAGCAGTTCTTC.

The table lists this clonotype with a count of one. A junction boundary mismatches the germline segment, possibly from a read error. This chain connects TRBV6-5 to TRBJ2-2, with 8 bases matching TRBD2. The CDR3 is made up of 16 amino acids. CDR1 MNHEY and CDR2 SVGAGI come from the germline V gene. DNA for the CDR3: TGTGCCAGCAGTTACTCCAGCGGGAGTGGAACCGGGGGGCTGTTTTTT. Protein sequence: CASSYSSGSGTGGLFF.

The sample holds many counts of this clonotype. The chain combines TRBV28 with TRBJ1-2, with D unclear. The germline V gene has CDR1 MDHEN and CDR2 SYDVKM. V was shortened by 5 bases and J by 1 base, with 17 bases between the two germline ends. This CDR3 region has 16 residues. The CDR3 here is CASSVTSFEFNYGYTF. CDR3 DNA: TGTGCCAGCAGTGTGACCTCCTTCGAGTTTAACTATGGCTACACCTTC.

Many counts were recorded for this clonotype. The V and J genes are TRBV7-3 and TRBJ2-5; 9 nucleotides line up with TRBD1. Germline V CDR1 and CDR2: SGHTA, FQGTGA. This CDR3 region has 14 residues. The V segment lost 5 bases and the J segment 7 bases; nucleotides outside the gene matches: 8. The CDR3 nucleotides are TGTGCCAGCAGCCCTCGACAGGGGGATGGGACCCAGTACTTC. Protein product: CASSPRQGDGTQYF. The variable domain in full, with the rest retrieved from reference TRBV7-3 and TRBJ2-5, is GAGVSQTPSNKVTEKGKYVELRCDPISGHTALYWYRQSLGQGPEFLIYFQGTGAADDSGLPNDRFFAVRPEGSVSTLKIQRTERGDSAVYLCASSPRQGDGTQYFGPGTRLLVL.

The genes are TRBV19 and TRBJ1-1; D call uncertain. The germline gives CDR1 LNHDA, CDR2 SQIVND (reference sequence). Trimming cost V 4 bases and J 2 bases, with 17 bases left between them. The CDR3 spans 16 residues. CDR3 in amino acids: CASSNPQGRLNTEAFF. In DNA, the CDR3 is TGTGCCAGTAGTAACCCTCAAGGACGGCTCAACACTGAAGCTTTCTTT.

This clonotype was recorded many times. The CDR3 reads CASSETSGFTDTQYF. The CDR3 DNA follows: TGTGCCAGCAGCGAGACTAGCGGATTCACAGATACGCAGTATTTT. The chain couples TRBV11-2 to TRBJ2-3, with TRBD2 identical over 9 bases. After removal of 5 bases from V and 2 bases from J, the junction contained 5 bases not matched to a gene. This CDR3 has 15 residues. Germline V CDR1 and CDR2: SGHAT, FQNNGV.

The V call is TRBV20-1, the J call TRBJ2-1; D is perhaps TRBD1 or TRBD2 (5 bases each). The CDR3 has 18 amino acids. V lost 3 bases and J lost 3, with 24 bases in between. Germline CDR1 is DFQATT and CDR2 is SNEGSKA (reference sequence). The DNA for the CDR3 is TGCAGTGCTAGTAGGGACGGTCGCCGTGGTCGCCTCTACAATGAGCAGTTCTTC. This codes for CSASRDGRRGRLYNEQFF.

This chain joins TRBV20-1 and TRBJ2-1, with D possibly being TRBD2 (7 bases). Trimming took off 0 bases at V and 4 bases at J, with 16 bases between the two ends. Germline V gives CDR1 DFQATT, CDR2 SNEGSKA (reference sequence). The CDR3 runs to 16 residues. The CDR3 spells CSARDTRGGGYNEQFF. CDR3 coding DNA: TGCAGTGCTAGAGATACTAGGGGAGGGGGGTACAATGAGCAGTTCTTC.

This clonotype showed up just once. This sequence may be a read error, since a much larger clone differs from it by one base. The J gene is TRBJ2-3, the V gene TRBV2, with D tentatively TRBD1 or TRBD2 (5 bases each). CDR3 length equals 17 residues. Per the germline V gene, CDR1 is SNHLY and CDR2 is FYNNEI. V was cut by 8 bases and J by 5 bases, with 26 bases left in between. The CDR3 bases are TGTGCCAGCGGTTACTTCAACCCGGGACGTGCAAGAGATACGCAGTATTTT. It codes for CASGYFNPGRARDTQYF.

This chain uses TRBV5-1 with TRBJ2-1; the D gene is possibly TRBD1 (6 bases). V was clipped by 3 bases and J by 3 bases, with 16 bases between them. The CDR3 sequence is 16 residues long. Germline V CDR1 and CDR2: SGHRS, YFSETQ. The CDR3 is CASSSYRDILYNEQFF. DNA of the CDR3: TGCGCCAGCAGCTCATACCGGGACATACTCTACAATGAGCAGTTCTTC.

This clonotype was counted a few times. The chain carries TRBV20-1 and TRBJ2-7, with unresolved D. V shed 4 bases and J shed 6 bases, with 16 bases lying between them. This CDR3 spans 13 amino acids. Germline CDR1 DFQATT, CDR2 SNEGSKA (reference sequence). The DNA for the CDR3 is TGCAGTGCTAACCACCCTCGATGGGCCGAGCAGTACTTC. It codes for CSANHPRWAEQYF.